This record concerns one T cell receptor (beta chain) sequence. The antigen is undetermined. The sample is drawn from a study of T cell repertoires in cytomegalovirus infection. Study summary: Selected CMV epitopes included recently identified HLA-C-restricted ones as well as well-studied HLA-B-restricted ones. Public TCR beta signature analysis indicated the presence of both CMV infection and matching HLA type. Whole-study results and caveats: In two of eight donors, the top clonotype was HLA-C-restricted CMV-specific.

TCRdb redid the calling of the reads with MiXCR, one entry per CDR3 protein. The sample lists about 330,000 distinct CDR3 sequences; roughly 36% were seen once. Germline V lookup: CDR1 SGHTA, CDR2 FQGNSA. V dropped 3 bases and J dropped 2; count of bases not matched to a gene: 5. The CDR3 has 15 amino acids. The sample was cultured PBMCs, taken from culture after CMV antigen stimulation. The receptor was derived from a human donor in good health (CMV status not recorded). Some clones in this sample may be carry-over from other donors' samples. The chain uses TRBV7-2 and TRBJ2-7, with TRBD2 identical over 9 bases. As DNA, the CDR3 is TGTGCCAGCAGCTTCGCCGGGACTAGCACCTACGAGCAGTACTTC. The encoded protein is CASSFAGTSTYEQYF.